This T cell receptor beta chain emerged from a study of T cell repertoires in cytomegalovirus infection. Whole-study context: It was the public TCR beta signatures that indicated both CMV infection and matching HLA type. Regarding the study as a whole: Frequencies of public TCR beta families were cumulated, and this identified carriers of CMV plus the relevant HLA. The ex vivo response was dominated by HLA-C-restricted CMV-specific TCR beta clonotypes.

TCRdb re-analysed the reads in MiXCR, keeping a single row per CDR3 protein. The data contain a few hundred thousand distinct CDR3 sequences, more than 8% of them singletons. This CDR3 contains 13 residues. The V gene's germline CDR1 is SEHNR and CDR2 FQNEAQ (reference sequence). This clonotype was seen only a few times. Its cognate antigen is unknown. Mismatch with germline at one junction end may stem from a read error. The TCR sequence derives from a human donor in good health (CMV status not recorded). Some clones in this sample may be carry-over from other donors' samples. V and J are TRBV7-9 and TRBJ1-1; 7 nucleotides line up with TRBD1. Sequencing was carried out using PBMCs. The CDR3 is CTGETSGGTEAFF. The DNA for the CDR3 is TGCACGGGGGAGACTTCAGGGGGCACTGAAGCTTTCTTT.